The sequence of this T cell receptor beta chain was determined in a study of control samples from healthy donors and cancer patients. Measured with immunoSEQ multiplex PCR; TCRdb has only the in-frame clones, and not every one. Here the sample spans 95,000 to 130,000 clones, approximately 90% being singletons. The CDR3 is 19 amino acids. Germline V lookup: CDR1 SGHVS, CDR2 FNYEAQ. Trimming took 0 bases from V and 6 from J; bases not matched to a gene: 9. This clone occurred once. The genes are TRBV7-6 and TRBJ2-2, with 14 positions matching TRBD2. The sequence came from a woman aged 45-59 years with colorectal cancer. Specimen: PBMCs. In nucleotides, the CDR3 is TGTGCCAGCAGCTTAGCCGACCCGGGACTAGCGGGAGATGCCGGGGAGCTGTTTTTT. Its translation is CASSLADPGLAGDAGELFF.